This T cell receptor (beta chain) was sequenced for a study of cytomegalovirus exposure and HLA in healthy donors. Generated by immunoSEQ multiplex PCR, the TCRdb table keeps only in-frame clones and is missing some. The sample includes about 56,000 clones, approximately 93% of them seen just once. While the first cohort had over 650 subjects, the donors belonged to the separate validation cohort of over a hundred subjects. The CDR3 runs to 16 residues. CDR1 MDHEN and CDR2 SYDVKM come from the germline V gene. V lost 8 bases to trimming and J lost 0 bases, with 19 bases between them. The chain has TRBV28 and TRBJ2-5, with TRBD1 as a possible D gene (5 bases). The source is a woman aged 18-35 years in good health and CMV-seropositive. The sample taken for sequencing was PBMCs. CDR3 in amino acids: CASVGRLRVNQETQYF. The CDR3 DNA sequence: TGTGCCAGCGTCGGGCGCCTCAGGGTCAACCAAGAGACCCAGTACTTC.